This T cell receptor (beta chain) was captured by sequencing in a study of T-cell memory formation after mild COVID-19. This CDR3 is 15 amino acids long. Losses at the gene ends were 5 bases for V and 1 base for J; bases not matched to a gene: 7. CDR1 is SEHNR and CDR2 is FQNEAQ in the germline V gene (reference sequence). Regarding this clonotype: Its antigen is unidentified.

Study-level points and caveats: Clones which contracted sat mainly in CM and EM if CD4+, and in EMRA if CD8+. Clones contracting over day 15 to 85 were CD4/CD8 balanced, with later expanders leaning CD4+.

Amplification by 5'RACE using constant-segment primers produced TCR alpha and TCR beta cDNA libraries that carried sample barcodes and UMIs. TCRdb redid the calling of the 5' RACE reads with MiXCR, one entry per CDR3 protein. Among a few hundred thousand distinct CDR3 sequences, around 15% were seen once, and the ten largest hold roughly a fifth. The rearrangement joins TRBV7-9 to TRBJ2-7; 8 bases fit TRBD1. Sequenced: PBMCs or a T cell subset sorted from them (not recorded which). The sequence was collected from a man aged 18 to 30 who had mild COVID-19 (a few samples of this study predate the infection). Cell type and time point are not known. Here the CDR3 DNA reads TGTGCCAGCAGCGCTACAGGGGGACGGTCCTACGAGCAGTACGTC. Encoded protein: CASSATGGRSYEQYV.